This T cell receptor (beta chain) comes out of a study of beta chain features in type 1 diabetes. Across the whole study: Similarity in age, gender and cell yields was seen between patients and healthy donors.

The CDR3 is made up of 16 amino acids. Germline V lookup: CDR1 LNHDA, CDR2 SQIVND (reference sequence). V gave up 5 bases and J gave up 0 bases; unmatched junction bases: 7. Concerning this clone: Its target is not known.

Via the markers CD45RO/CCR7/CD25/CD127/CD95/CD27, stem cell-like memory, regulatory, central memory and naive CD4+ cells were sorted. Expressed TCRB transcripts got sequenced, as all isolated RNA was reverse transcribed. Using immunoSEQ multiplex PCR, the repertoire was profiled, and TCRdb retains in-frame clones only, with some absent. This table holds some 52,000 clones, roughly 39% found once. Study outcomes and limitations: A moderate, significant TCRB CDR3 shortening appeared in type 1 diabetes across four CD4+ subsets.

Sequencing was carried out using Tregs from blood. The V gene is TRBV19, the J gene TRBJ1-5; TRBD1 aligns across 7 bases. The receptor comes from a man under 40 with type 1 diabetes. CDR3 in DNA: TGTGCCAGTAGTTCCTCAGGGGGATATAGCAATCAGCCCCAGCATTTT. Residues: CASSSSGGYSNQPQHF.